This entry lists 15 T cell receptor beta chains sequenced from one sample in a study of shared clonotypes between healthy human individuals. Method: immunoSEQ multiplex PCR; TCRdb's copy keeps in-frame clones and lacks some. The sample consists of 650,000 to 750,000 clones, about three quarters of them appearing once. The sequenced sample was memory CD4+ T cells sorted from blood. Sample subset: CD45RA-negative fraction. Source of these receptors: a woman in her thirties in good health.

Notes on this clone: This sample also contains other DNA sequences that code for the same CDR3. The chain carries TRBV19 and TRBJ1-5; 9 nucleotides match TRBD1. Germline CDR1 reads LNHDA; CDR2 reads SQIVND (reference sequence). This CDR3 has 13 residues. Trimming took 8 bases from V and 4 from J; bases not matched to a gene: 3. The CDR3 here is CASSGTGNQPQHF. CDR3 bases: TGTGCCAGTTCCGGGACAGGGAATCAGCCCCAGCATTTT.

The chain carries TRBV2 and TRBJ1-5; 7 bases match TRBD1. The V segment lost 2 bases and the J segment 8 bases; nucleotides outside the gene matches: 6. Germline V CDR1 and CDR2: SNHLY, FYNNEI. The CDR3 covers 14 residues. CDR3 sequence reads: CASSEQTGWEPQHF. CDR3 DNA sequence: TGTGCCAGCAGTGAACAGACAGGGTGGGAGCCCCAGCATTTT.

This clone was seen just once. This chain uses TRBV27 with TRBJ1-5, with D possibly being TRBD1 (5 bases). Germline V gives CDR1 MNHEY, CDR2 SMNVEV (reference sequence). V was cut by 8 bases and J by 2 bases, with 31 bases left in between. The CDR3 is 20 residues long. CDR3 sequence: CASSARPGRSALNGNQPQHF. CDR3 nucleotide sequence: TGTGCCAGCTCCGCTCGCCCGGGACGGTCAGCCTTGAACGGCAATCAGCCCCAGCATTTT.

V is TRBV19 and J is TRBJ2-6; D is unresolved. CDR3 length equals 17 residues. The germline V gene encodes CDR1 LNHDA and CDR2 SQIVND (reference sequence). V lost 4 bases and J lost 0, with 13 bases in between. CDR3 region: CASSSTNLYSGANVLTF. Here the CDR3 DNA reads TGTGCCAGTAGTAGCACCAATCTATACTCTGGGGCCAACGTCCTGACTTTC.

The chain carries TRBV6-1 and TRBJ2-1; 12 nucleotides match TRBD2. The length of the CDR3 is 15 residues. The V gene's germline CDR1 is MNHNS and CDR2 SASEGT. Trimming cost V 7 bases and J 8 bases; bases outside gene matches: 9. Here the CDR3 DNA reads TGTGCCAGCACAAGACTAGCGGGAGTTTTAGATGAGCAGTTCTTC. As protein: CASTRLAGVLDEQFF.

This chain uses TRBV21-1 with TRBJ1-2; the D call of TRBD1 is as the table states it, not checked on the DNA. TRBV21-1 is a recognized pseudogene. CDR3 length equals 18 residues. The CDR3 here is CASSKRPGQTKINYGYTF. For the CDR3, the DNA is TGTGCCAGCAGCAAAAGGCCGGGACAGACTAAAATTAACTATGGCTACACCTTC.

The chain combines TRBV18 with TRBJ2-7, with 10 bases aligning to TRBD1. CDR1 is KGHSH and CDR2 is LQKENI in the germline V gene. V lost 8 bases, J lost 6 bases, and 10 bases stayed unmatched. CDR3 length: 14 amino acids. The CDR3 region has the DNA TGTGCCAGCGTGGCCGGGACAGGGGTTCGCGAGCAGTACTTC. Encoded protein: CASVAGTGVREQYF.

This clone has just a few counts. The chain links TRBV29-1 to TRBJ1-1; 11 bases map to TRBD1. This CDR3 spans 11 amino acids. The V gene end was trimmed by 8 bases and the J gene end by 6 bases; junction bases not matched to a gene: 2. Germline CDR1 is SQVTM and CDR2 is ANQGSEA. This CDR3 reads CSSGQGAEAFF. The CDR3 DNA sequence: TGCAGCTCGGGACAGGGGGCTGAAGCTTTCTTT.

This chain connects TRBV6-5 to TRBJ1-1; 9 nucleotides line up with TRBD1. This CDR3 has 14 amino acids. The ends lost 5 bases at V and 3 bases at J; junction bases unmatched: 4. CDR1 is MNHEY, CDR2 SVGAGI, per germline. The CDR3 loop reads CASSAGQGHTEAFF. In DNA form, the CDR3 reads TGTGCCAGCAGTGCGGGACAGGGACACACTGAAGCTTTCTTT.

V gene TRBV7-9 combines with J gene TRBJ2-1; D is perhaps TRBD1 (6 bases). Germline V gene lookup returns CDR1 SEHNR and CDR2 FQNEAQ (reference sequence). CDR3 length equals 15 residues. V lost 5 bases and J lost 8, with 19 bases in between. This CDR3 reads CASSRRRQAGHEQFF. DNA of the CDR3: TGTGCCAGCAGCCGCAGGCGACAGGCCGGACATGAGCAGTTCTTC.

The V and J genes are TRBV15 and TRBJ2-3, with D perhaps TRBD1 (5 bases). The CDR3 totals 16 residues. The germline V gene encodes CDR1 LNHNV and CDR2 YYDKDF (reference sequence). The ends were cut back, 0 bases at V and 1 base at J, with 11 bases in the middle. The CDR3 loop is CATSRDQGTGTDTQYF. Written as DNA, the CDR3 is TGTGCCACCAGCAGAGATCAGGGTACGGGCACAGATACGCAGTATTTT.

The sample holds one count of this clone. The V gene is TRBV18, the J gene TRBJ2-7; D is ambiguous. V lost 6 bases and J 6 bases, leaving 12 bases between the germline ends. This CDR3 spans 12 amino acids. CDR1 and CDR2 (germline): KGHSH, LQKENI. For the CDR3, the DNA is TGTGCCAGCTCTCCTCAAGCCCGCGAGCAGTACTTC. Protein: CASSPQAREQYF.

This clone has more than one count but fewer than ten. The V gene is TRBV15, the J gene TRBJ2-1, with 11 positions matching TRBD1. The CDR3 totals 15 residues. J gave up 15 bases and V 1 base, and 11 bases lay outside the gene matches. CDR1 is LNHNV, CDR2 YYDKDF, per germline (reference sequence). The CDR3 DNA reads TGTGCCACCAGCAGAGCCCGGGGACAGGGGGAGGAGGGGTTCTTC. Encoded protein: CATSRARGQGEEGFF.

The J gene is TRBJ2-7, the V gene TRBV7-2; D assignment may be TRBD1 or TRBD2 (5 bases each). Germline V gives CDR1 SGHTA, CDR2 FQGNSA. Trimming left V 1 base short and J 3 bases short, with 13 bases between. The length of the CDR3 is 15 residues. The CDR3 reads CASSLGGTRGYEQYF. The CDR3 DNA follows: TGTGCCAGCAGCTTAGGTGGGACCCGGGGCTACGAGCAGTACTTC.

CDR3 residues: CASSLPTGLSAEAFF. The CDR3 coding sequence is TGTGCCAGCAGTCTACCGACAGGCTTGTCGGCTGAAGCTTTCTTT. The J gene is TRBJ1-1, the V gene TRBV28; a weak D match, TRBD1 (6 bases). The CDR3 contains 15 residues. V dropped 5 bases and J dropped 6 bases, with 19 bases sitting between them. Germline V gene sequence: CDR1 MDHEN, CDR2 SYDVKM.